Below are 21 T cell receptor beta chains sequenced from a single sample in a study of T cells after yellow fever vaccination. TCRdb recomputed calls from the 5' RACE reads with MiXCR, one row per CDR3 protein. The profile covers approximately 330,000 distinct CDR3 sequences, with around 12% appearing a single time and 2.5% to 4% taken by the ten largest. Sequencing was performed on CD4+ T cells sorted from PBMCs, taken 15 days after the yellow fever booster vaccination. The origin of the receptors is a man aged 18 to 29 who received the YFV17D yellow fever vaccine.

This clonotype was recorded a few times. The chain combines TRBV29-1 with TRBJ1-4; 8 positions agree with TRBD1. J gave up 5 bases and V 5 bases, and 4 bases lay outside the gene matches. The CDR3 is 13 amino acids. Germline CDR1 SQVTM, CDR2 ANQGSEA. CDR3 residues: CSVPGQENEKLFF. The CDR3 nucleotides read TGCAGCGTTCCGGGACAGGAGAATGAAAAACTGTTTTTT.

This clonotype came up a few times. The chain employs TRBV7-2 and TRBJ1-3; D gene unclear. The CDR3 extends over 16 amino acids. Germline CDR1 and CDR2: SGHTA and FQGNSA. With 5 bases removed from V and 0 bases from J, the gap between germline ends came to 14 bases. Here the CDR3 reads CASSLLFLGSGNTIYF. In DNA, the CDR3 is TGTGCCAGCAGCCTCCTTTTTTTGGGCTCTGGAAACACCATATATTTT.

V gene TRBV12-3 or TRBV12-4 combines with J gene TRBJ1-2; D gene uncertain. This CDR3 contains 13 residues. Trimming shortened V by 3 bases and J by 4 bases, and 9 bases separated the two germline ends. CDR3 sequence (DNA): TGTGCCAGCAGTTTCGTGCCCAGCTATGGCTACACCTTC. Translation gives CASSFVPSYGYTF.

The genes are TRBV18 and TRBJ1-5; the D gene is possibly TRBD1 (5 bases). There are 13 residues in the CDR3. Germline V lookup: CDR1 KGHSH, CDR2 LQKENI. V was cut by 5 bases and J by 5 bases, with 10 bases left in between. DNA of the CDR3: TGTGCCAGCTCAGAGGGGTTGGATCAGCCCCAGCATTTT. Translation gives CASSEGLDQPQHF. Full variable domain (missing parts from reference TRBV18 and TRBJ1-5): NAGVMQNPRHLVRRRGQEARLRCSPMKGHSHVYWYRQLPEEGLKFMVYLQKENIIDESGMPKERFSAEFPKEGPSILRIQQVVRGDSAAYFCASSEGLDQPQHFGDGTRLSIL.

This chain joins TRBV20-1 and TRBJ2-3, with a tentative D call TRBD1 (5 bases). CDR1 and CDR2 (germline): DFQATT, SNEGSKA (reference sequence). The length of the CDR3 is 11 residues. V lost 7 bases to trimming and J lost 6 bases, with 11 bases between them. CDR3 sequence reads: CSVLGVDTQYF. The DNA for the CDR3 is TGCAGTGTTTTAGGGGTGGATACGCAGTATTTT.

The rearrangement uses TRBV10-3 and TRBJ2-6, with D perhaps matching TRBD2 (5 bases). The CDR3 has 15 amino acids. In germline, CDR1 is ENHRY, CDR2 SYGVKD. Trimming removed 3 bases at V and 4 bases at J, with 10 bases between. As DNA, the CDR3 is TGTGCCATCAGTGATTCCGGGATAGGGGCCAACGTCCTGACTTTC. It is translated as CAISDSGIGANVLTF.

In its sample, this clonotype was seen a few times. The chain carries TRBV10-3 and TRBJ2-7, with 9 bases aligning to TRBD1. V trimming: 6 bases; J trimming: 3 bases; junction bases outside the gene matches: 3. Germline CDR1 and CDR2: ENHRY and SYGVKD. This CDR3 contains 13 residues. The CDR3 DNA is TGTGCCATCAGGGACAGGGGTAGCTACGAGCAGTACTTC. It is translated as CAIRDRGSYEQYF.

This clonotype was observed a few times. The chain links TRBV12-3 or TRBV12-4 to TRBJ1-2; 10 bases line up with TRBD1. The CDR3 totals 15 residues. Trimming at V came to 6 bases and at J to 4 bases, leaving 8 bases not matched to a gene. CDR3 sequence reads: CASSGDRGLGYGYTF. The CDR3 DNA follows: TGTGCCAGCAGCGGCGACAGGGGGCTTGGCTATGGCTACACCTTC.

This clonotype has more than one count but fewer than ten. The rearrangement links TRBV7-2 to TRBJ2-7; 8 bases line up with TRBD1. With V trimmed by 7 bases and J by 0 bases, 20 bases remained unmatched. This CDR3 region has 19 residues. The V gene's germline CDR1 is SGHTA and CDR2 FQGNSA. DNA of the CDR3: TGTGCCAGCACGGACTTTGGGGGAAGGACAGGGAAGAGCTCCTACGAGCAGTACTTC. It codes for CASTDFGGRTGKSSYEQYF.

The V gene is TRBV29-1, the J gene TRBJ1-1; no reliable D call. The CDR3 runs to 12 residues. With 4 bases removed from V and 5 bases from J, the gap between germline ends came to 11 bases. Germline V gene data show CDR1 as SQVTM and CDR2 as ANQGSEA. CDR3 residues: CSVVREGTEAFF. The DNA of the CDR3 is TGCAGCGTTGTAAGGGAGGGAACTGAAGCTTTCTTT. The full variable domain, with the rest looked up from reference TRBV29-1 and TRBJ1-1, is SAVISQKPSRDICQRGTSLTIQCQVDSQVTMMFWYRQQPGQSLTLIATANQGSEATYESGFVIDKFPISRPNLTFSTLTVSNMSPEDSSIYLCSVVREGTEAFFGQGTRLTVV.

This clonotype has a handful of counts. This sequence joins TRBV6-5 and TRBJ2-3, with D unresolved. This CDR3 contains 16 residues. Trimming stripped 6 bases from V and 0 bases from J, with 16 bases between. In germline, CDR1 is MNHEY, CDR2 SVGAGI. CDR3 sequence reads: CASSSGPTSSTDTQYF. CDR3 coding DNA: TGTGCCAGCAGCTCAGGCCCGACTTCTAGCACAGATACGCAGTATTTT.

The sample holds a few counts of this clonotype. The chain employs TRBV5-1 and TRBJ2-7, with 8 positions matching TRBD2. Germline lookup yields CDR1 SGHRS and CDR2 YFSETQ. This CDR3 contains 13 residues. Germline trimming cut 4 bases from V and 7 bases from J; bases unmatched to any gene: 7. CDR3 coding DNA: TGCGCCAGCAGCGCCCGGACGGGAGGGGAGCAGTACGTC. This codes for CASSARTGGEQYV.

This clonotype showed up just a few times. The chain carries TRBV24-1 and TRBJ2-3; D possibly corresponds to TRBD1 (6 bases). Looked up from germline, CDR1 is KGHDR and CDR2 is SFDVKD. This CDR3 comprises 13 residues. Trimming stripped 10 bases from V and 0 bases from J, with 10 bases between. This CDR3 is CATQGQSTDTQYF. CDR3 nucleotide sequence: TGTGCCACTCAGGGACAAAGCACAGATACGCAGTATTTT.

This clonotype was seen many times. This rearrangement joins TRBV7-2 to TRBJ2-3, with 9 bases identical to TRBD2. After removal of 1 base from V and 0 bases from J, the junction contained 5 bases not matched to a gene. CDR3 length: 17 residues. Germline-derived CDR1 and CDR2 are SGHTA and FQGNSA. In DNA form, the CDR3 reads TGTGCCAGCAGCTTAGTAGCGGGGGTCTCTAGCACAGATACGCAGTATTTT. Amino acid sequence: CASSLVAGVSSTDTQYF.

The rearrangement joins TRBV3-1 to TRBJ1-3; no reliable D call. Between the trimmed V and J ends, which lost 1 base and 0 bases, there was a span of 4 bases. From germline, CDR1 is LGHDT and CDR2 YNNKEL (reference sequence). The CDR3 sequence is 14 residues long. CDR3 sequence reads: CASSQGSSGNTIYF. CDR3 sequence (DNA): TGTGCCAGCAGCCAAGGCAGCTCTGGAAACACCATATATTTT.

This chain joins TRBV6-6 and TRBJ1-3; 7 bases line up with TRBD1. This CDR3 has 15 residues. Germline V CDR1 and CDR2: MNHNY, SVGAGI (reference sequence). Losses at the gene ends were 4 bases for V and 0 bases for J; bases not matched to a gene: 3. This CDR3 is CASSFQGDSGNTIYF. The CDR3 DNA follows: TGTGCCAGCAGTTTTCAGGGGGACTCTGGAAACACCATATATTTT.

This clonotype was observed many times. The rearrangement uses TRBV27 and TRBJ1-5, with D possibly matching TRBD1 (6 bases). Trimming removed 3 bases at V and 9 bases at J, with 18 bases between. The germline CDR1 and CDR2 sequences are MNHEY and SMNVEV (reference sequence). This CDR3 is built from 15 residues. The CDR3, as DNA: TGTGCCAGCAGTTTGTCCGGGACACCGCCCGGGCCCCAGCATTTT. Protein sequence: CASSLSGTPPGPQHF.

J is TRBJ2-3 and V is TRBV12-3 or TRBV12-4; TRBD2 aligns across 8 bases. The CDR3 loop spans 14 amino acids. Trimming at V came to 8 bases and at J to 6 bases, leaving 10 bases not matched to a gene. CDR3 residues: CASSIGGAVDTQYF. The CDR3 DNA follows: TGTGCCAGCTCTATCGGGGGGGCCGTGGATACGCAGTATTTT.

This sequence joins TRBV29-1 and TRBJ2-7, with 11 bases fitting TRBD2. The CDR3 length is 16 residues. J was trimmed by 0 bases and V by 7 bases; bases with no gene match: 11. Germline CDR1 is SQVTM and CDR2 is ANQGSEA. The CDR3 spells CSAQITSGGISYEQYF. CDR3 DNA sequence: TGCAGCGCCCAAATTACTAGCGGGGGAATCTCCTACGAGCAGTACTTC.

This clonotype turned up a few times. The chain has TRBV11-2 and TRBJ1-6; tentative D call: TRBD1 (5 bases). The germline gives CDR1 SGHAT, CDR2 FQNNGV. This CDR3 region has 15 residues. V was shortened by 1 base and J by 9 bases, with 13 bases between the two germline ends. The CDR3 sequence is CASSLVEGKSSPLHF. The CDR3 nucleotides are TGTGCCAGCAGCTTAGTAGAGGGGAAGTCTTCACCCCTCCACTTT.

This chain connects TRBV4-2 to TRBJ2-2, with D unclear. The germline V gene encodes CDR1 LGHNA and CDR2 YNFKEQ. The CDR3 runs to 16 residues. V was cut by 1 base and J by 3 bases, with 12 bases left in between. The CDR3 DNA sequence: TGTGCCAGCAGCCAAGTCAAATTTGTTGACACCGGGGAGCTGTTTTTT. It is translated as CASSQVKFVDTGELFF.